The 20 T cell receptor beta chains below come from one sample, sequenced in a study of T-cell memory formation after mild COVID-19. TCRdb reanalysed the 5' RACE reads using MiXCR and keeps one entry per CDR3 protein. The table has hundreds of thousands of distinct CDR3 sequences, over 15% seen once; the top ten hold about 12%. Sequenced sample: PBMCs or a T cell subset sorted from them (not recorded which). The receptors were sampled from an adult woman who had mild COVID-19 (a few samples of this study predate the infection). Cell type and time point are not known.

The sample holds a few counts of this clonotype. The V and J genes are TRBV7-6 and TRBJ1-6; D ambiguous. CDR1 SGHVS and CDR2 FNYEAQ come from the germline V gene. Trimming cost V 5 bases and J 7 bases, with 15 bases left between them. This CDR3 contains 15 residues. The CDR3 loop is CASSQSEGGNSPLHF. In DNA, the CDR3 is TGTGCCAGCAGCCAGAGTGAGGGCGGCAATTCACCCCTCCACTTT. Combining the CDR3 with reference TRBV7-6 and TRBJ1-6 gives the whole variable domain GAGVSQSPRYKVTKRGQDVALRCDPISGHVSLYWYRQALGQGPEFLTYFNYEAQQDKSGLPNDRFSAERPEGSISTLTIQRTEQRDSAMYRCASSQSEGGNSPLHFGNGTRLTVT.

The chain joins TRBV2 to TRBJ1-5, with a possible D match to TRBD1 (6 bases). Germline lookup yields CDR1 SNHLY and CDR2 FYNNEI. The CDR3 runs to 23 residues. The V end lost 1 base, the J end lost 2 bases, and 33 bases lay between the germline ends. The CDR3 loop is CASSEGPLRRRDTPFTGNQPQHF. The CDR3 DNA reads TGTGCCAGCAGTGAAGGCCCCCTCCGTCGGCGGGACACACCCTTCACAGGCAATCAGCCCCAGCATTTT.

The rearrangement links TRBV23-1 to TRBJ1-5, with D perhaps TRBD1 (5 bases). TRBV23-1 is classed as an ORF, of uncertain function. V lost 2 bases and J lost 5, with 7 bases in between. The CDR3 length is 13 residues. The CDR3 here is CASSQQGYQPQHF. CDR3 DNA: TGCGCCAGCAGTCAACAGGGTTATCAGCCCCAGCATTTT.

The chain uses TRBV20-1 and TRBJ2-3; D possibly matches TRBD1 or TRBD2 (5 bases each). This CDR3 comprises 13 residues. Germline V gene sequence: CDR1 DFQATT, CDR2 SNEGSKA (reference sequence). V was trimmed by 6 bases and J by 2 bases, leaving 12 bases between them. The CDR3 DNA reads TGCAGTGCCCCCGGGACGCTCACAGATACGCAGTATTTT. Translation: CSAPGTLTDTQYF.

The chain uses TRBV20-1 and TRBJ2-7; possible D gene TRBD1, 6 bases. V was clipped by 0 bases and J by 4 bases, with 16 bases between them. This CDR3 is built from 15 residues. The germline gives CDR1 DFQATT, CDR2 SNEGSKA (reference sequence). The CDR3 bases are TGCAGTGCTAGAGATGTGGCAGGGGTTTTGTACGAGCAGTACTTC. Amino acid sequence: CSARDVAGVLYEQYF.

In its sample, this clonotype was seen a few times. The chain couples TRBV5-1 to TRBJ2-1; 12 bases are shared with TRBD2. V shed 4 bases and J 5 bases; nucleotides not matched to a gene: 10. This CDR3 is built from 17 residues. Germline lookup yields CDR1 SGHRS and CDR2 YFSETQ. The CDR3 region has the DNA TGCGCCAGCAGCCGAGGAGGACTAGCGGGGTATAACAATGAGCAGTTCTTC. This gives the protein CASSRGGLAGYNNEQFF.

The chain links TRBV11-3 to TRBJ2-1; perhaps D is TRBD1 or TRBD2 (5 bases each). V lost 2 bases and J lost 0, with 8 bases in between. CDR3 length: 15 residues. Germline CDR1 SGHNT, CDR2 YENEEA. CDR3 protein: CASSLHGTSYNEQFF. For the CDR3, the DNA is TGTGCCAGCAGCTTACACGGGACCTCCTACAATGAGCAGTTCTTC. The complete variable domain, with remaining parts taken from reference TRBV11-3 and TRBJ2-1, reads EAGVVQSPRYKIIEKKQPVAFWCNPISGHNTLYWYLQNLGQGPELLIRYENEEAVDDSQLPKDRFSAERLKGVDSTLKIQPAELGDSAVYLCASSLHGTSYNEQFFGPGTRLTVL.

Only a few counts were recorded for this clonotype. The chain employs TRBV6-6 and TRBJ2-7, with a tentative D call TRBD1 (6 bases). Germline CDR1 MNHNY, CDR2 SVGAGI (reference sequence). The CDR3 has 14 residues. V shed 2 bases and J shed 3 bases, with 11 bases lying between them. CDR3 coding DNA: TGTGCCAGCAGTTACAGGGACACATTCTACGAGCAGTACTTC. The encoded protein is CASSYRDTFYEQYF.

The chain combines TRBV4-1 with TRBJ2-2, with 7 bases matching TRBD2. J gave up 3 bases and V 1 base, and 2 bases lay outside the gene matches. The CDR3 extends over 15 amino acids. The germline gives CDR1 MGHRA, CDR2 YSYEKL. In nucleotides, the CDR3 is TGCGCCAGCAGCCAAGTCGGGGGGTACACCGGGGAGCTGTTTTTT. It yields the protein CASSQVGGYTGELFF.

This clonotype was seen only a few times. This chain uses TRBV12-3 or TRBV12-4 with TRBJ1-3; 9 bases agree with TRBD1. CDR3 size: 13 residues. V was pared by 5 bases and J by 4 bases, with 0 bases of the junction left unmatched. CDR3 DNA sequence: TGTGCCAGCAGTGGGACAGGGGGAAACACCATATATTTT. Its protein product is CASSGTGGNTIYF.

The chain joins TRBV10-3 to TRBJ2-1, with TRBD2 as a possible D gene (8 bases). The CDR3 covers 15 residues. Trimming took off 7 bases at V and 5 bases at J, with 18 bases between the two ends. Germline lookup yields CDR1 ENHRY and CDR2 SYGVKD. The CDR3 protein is CAIKPGRGLDNEQFF. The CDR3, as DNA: TGTGCCATCAAACCCGGGAGGGGGCTGGACAATGAGCAGTTCTTC.

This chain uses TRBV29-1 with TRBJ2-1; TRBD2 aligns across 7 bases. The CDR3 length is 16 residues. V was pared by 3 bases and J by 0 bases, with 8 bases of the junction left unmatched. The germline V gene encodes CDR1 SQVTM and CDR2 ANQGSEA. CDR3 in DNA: TGCAGCGTTGACGGGGTGGGGAGGGCCTCCTACAATGAGCAGTTCTTC. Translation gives CSVDGVGRASYNEQFF.

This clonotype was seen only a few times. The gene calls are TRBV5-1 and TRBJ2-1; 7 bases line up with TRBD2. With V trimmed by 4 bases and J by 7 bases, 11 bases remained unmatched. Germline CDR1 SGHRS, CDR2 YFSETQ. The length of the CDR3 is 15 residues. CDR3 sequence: CASSRPLAGVNEQFF. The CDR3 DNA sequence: TGCGCCAGCAGCCGGCCTTTGGCGGGAGTAAATGAGCAGTTCTTC.

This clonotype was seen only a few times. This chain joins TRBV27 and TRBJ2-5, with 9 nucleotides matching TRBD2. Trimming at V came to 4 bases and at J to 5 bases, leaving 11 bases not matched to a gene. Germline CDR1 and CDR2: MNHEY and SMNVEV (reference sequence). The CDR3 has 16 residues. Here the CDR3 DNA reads TGTGCCAGCAGTTCCCCTATGCGGGAGGGCAGGGAGACCCAGTACTTC. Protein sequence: CASSSPMREGRETQYF.

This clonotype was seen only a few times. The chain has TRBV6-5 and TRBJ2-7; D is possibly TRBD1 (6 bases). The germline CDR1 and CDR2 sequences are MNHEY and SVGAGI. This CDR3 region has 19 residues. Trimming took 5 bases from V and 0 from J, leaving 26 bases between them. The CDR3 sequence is CASSDYRDILTRNSYEQYF. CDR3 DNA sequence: TGTGCCAGCAGTGACTACCGGGACATCCTTACCCGGAACTCCTACGAGCAGTACTTC.

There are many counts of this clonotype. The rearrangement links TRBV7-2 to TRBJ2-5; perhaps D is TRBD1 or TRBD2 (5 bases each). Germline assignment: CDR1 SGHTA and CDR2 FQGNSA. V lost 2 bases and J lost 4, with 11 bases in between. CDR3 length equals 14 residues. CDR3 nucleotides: TGTGCCAGCAGCTTAAGCGGACAAGGAGAGACCCAGTACTTC. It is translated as CASSLSGQGETQYF. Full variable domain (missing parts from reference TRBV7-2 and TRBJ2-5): GAGVSQSPSNKVTEKGKDVELRCDPISGHTALYWYRQSLGQGLEFLIYFQGNSAPDKSGLPSDRFSAERTGGSVSTLTIQRTQQEDSAVYLCASSLSGQGETQYFGPGTRLLVL.

The CDR3 reads CSVEDLGRGRDGYTF. Here the CDR3 DNA reads TGCAGCGTTGAAGATCTCGGCAGGGGAAGGGATGGCTACACCTTC. The chain joins TRBV29-1 to TRBJ1-2, with a possible D match to TRBD1 (6 bases). CDR1 and CDR2 from the germline V gene are SQVTM and ANQGSEA. V was pared by 0 bases and J by 6 bases, with 17 bases between. The length of the CDR3 is 15 residues.

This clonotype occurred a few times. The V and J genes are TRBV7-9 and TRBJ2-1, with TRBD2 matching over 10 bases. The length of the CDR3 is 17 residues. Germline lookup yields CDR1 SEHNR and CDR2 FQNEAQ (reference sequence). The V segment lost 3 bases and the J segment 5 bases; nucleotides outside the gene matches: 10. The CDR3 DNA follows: TGTGCCAGCAGCTTGGGAGGGCTAGCGGGAGCTGACAATGAGCAGTTCTTC. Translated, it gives CASSLGGLAGADNEQFF. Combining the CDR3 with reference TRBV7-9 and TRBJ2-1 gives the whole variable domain DTGVSQNPRHKITKRGQNVTFRCDPISEHNRLYWYRQTLGQGPEFLTYFQNEAQLEKSRLLSDRFSAERPKGSFSTLEIQRTEQGDSAMYLCASSLGGLAGADNEQFFGPGTRLTVL.

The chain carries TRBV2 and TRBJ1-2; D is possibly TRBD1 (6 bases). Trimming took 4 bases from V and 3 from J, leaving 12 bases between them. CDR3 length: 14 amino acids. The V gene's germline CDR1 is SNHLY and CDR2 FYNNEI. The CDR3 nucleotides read TGTGCCAGCAGTGGGGGGACACCCGACTATGGCTACACCTTC. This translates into CASSGGTPDYGYTF.

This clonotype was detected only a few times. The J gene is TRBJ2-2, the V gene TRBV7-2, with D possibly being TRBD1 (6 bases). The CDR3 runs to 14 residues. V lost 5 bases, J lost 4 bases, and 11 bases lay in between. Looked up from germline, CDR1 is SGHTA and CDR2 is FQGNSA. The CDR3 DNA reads TGTGCCAGCAGCAAACAGGGAACCACCGGGGAGCTGTTTTTT. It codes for CASSKQGTTGELFF.